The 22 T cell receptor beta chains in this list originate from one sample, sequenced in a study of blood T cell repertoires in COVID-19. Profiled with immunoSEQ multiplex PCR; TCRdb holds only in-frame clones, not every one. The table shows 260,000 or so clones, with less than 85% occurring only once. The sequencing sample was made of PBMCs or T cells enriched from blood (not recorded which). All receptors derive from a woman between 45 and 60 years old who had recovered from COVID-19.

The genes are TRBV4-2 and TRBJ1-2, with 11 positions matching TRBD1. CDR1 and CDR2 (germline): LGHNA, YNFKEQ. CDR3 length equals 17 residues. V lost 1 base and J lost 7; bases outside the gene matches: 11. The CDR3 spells CASSQAGTDRGRGGYTF. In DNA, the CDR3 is TGTGCCAGCAGCCAAGCTGGGACGGACAGGGGGCGCGGTGGCTACACCTTC.

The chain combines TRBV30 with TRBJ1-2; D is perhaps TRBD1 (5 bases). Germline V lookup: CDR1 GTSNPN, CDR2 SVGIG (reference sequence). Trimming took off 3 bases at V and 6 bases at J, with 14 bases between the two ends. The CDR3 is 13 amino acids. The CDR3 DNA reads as TGTGCCTGGAGCCGGCAGGGTCAGAATGGCTACACCTTC. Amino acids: CAWSRQGQNGYTF.

DNA for the CDR3: TGTGCCAGCAGCCGAGGGACAGGGGATTTTAAAGAACTGTTTTTT. This sequence encodes CASSRGTGDFKELFF. V and J are TRBV7-9 and TRBJ1-4; 10 nucleotides align to TRBD1. Trimming removed 5 bases from V and 12 bases from J; junction bases left unmatched: 12. The germline gives CDR1 SEHNR, CDR2 FQNEAQ (reference sequence). The CDR3 runs to 15 residues.

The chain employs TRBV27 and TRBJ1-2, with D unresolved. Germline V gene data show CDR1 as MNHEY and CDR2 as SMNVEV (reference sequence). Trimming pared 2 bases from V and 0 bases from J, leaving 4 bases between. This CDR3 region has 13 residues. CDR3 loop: CASSLRANYGYTF. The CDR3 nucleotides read TGTGCCAGCAGTTTAAGAGCTAACTATGGCTACACCTTC.

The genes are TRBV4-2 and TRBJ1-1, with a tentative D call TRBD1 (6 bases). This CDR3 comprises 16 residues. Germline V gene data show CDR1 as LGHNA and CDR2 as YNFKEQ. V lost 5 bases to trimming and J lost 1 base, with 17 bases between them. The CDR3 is CASSFKGGAANTEAFF. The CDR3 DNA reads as TGTGCCAGCAGCTTTAAGGGGGGGGCAGCGAACACTGAAGCTTTCTTT.

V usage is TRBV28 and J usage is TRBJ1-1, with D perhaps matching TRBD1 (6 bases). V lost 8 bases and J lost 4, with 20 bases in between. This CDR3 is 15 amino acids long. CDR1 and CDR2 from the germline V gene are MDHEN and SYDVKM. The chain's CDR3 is CASSRRGGQGTEAFF. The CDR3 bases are TGTGCCAGCTCCCGAAGGGGGGGCCAGGGCACTGAAGCTTTCTTT.

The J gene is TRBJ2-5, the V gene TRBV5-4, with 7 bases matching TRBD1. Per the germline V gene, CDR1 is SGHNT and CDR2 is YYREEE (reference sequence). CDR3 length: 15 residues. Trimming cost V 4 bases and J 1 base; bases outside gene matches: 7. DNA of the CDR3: TGTGCCAGCAGCCCTCGGGACAGACTCCAAGAGACCCAGTACTTC. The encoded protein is CASSPRDRLQETQYF.

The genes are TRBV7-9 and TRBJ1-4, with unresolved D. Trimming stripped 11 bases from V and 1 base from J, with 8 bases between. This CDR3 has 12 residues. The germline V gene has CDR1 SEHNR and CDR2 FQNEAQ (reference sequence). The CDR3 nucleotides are TGTGCCGCACGGGGAACTAATGAAAAACTGTTTTTT. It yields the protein CAARGTNEKLFF.

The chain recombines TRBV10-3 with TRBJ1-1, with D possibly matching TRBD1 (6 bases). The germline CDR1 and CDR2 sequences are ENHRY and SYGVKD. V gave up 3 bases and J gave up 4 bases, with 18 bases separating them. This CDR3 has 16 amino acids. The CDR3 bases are TGTGCCATCAGTGACCCATCAACAGGGTCGGGCACTGAAGCTTTCTTT. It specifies CAISDPSTGSGTEAFF.

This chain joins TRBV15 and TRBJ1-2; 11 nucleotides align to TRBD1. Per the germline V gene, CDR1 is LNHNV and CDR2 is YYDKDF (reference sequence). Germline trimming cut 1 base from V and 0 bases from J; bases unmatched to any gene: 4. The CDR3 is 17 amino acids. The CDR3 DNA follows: TGTGCCACCAGCAGAGGAGGACAGGGGGCTCCTAACTATGGCTACACCTTC. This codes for CATSRGGQGAPNYGYTF. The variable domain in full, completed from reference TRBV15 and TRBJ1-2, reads DAMVIQNPRYQVTQFGKPVTLSCSQTLNHNVMYWYQQKSSQAPKLLFHYYDKDFNNEADTPDNFQSRRPNTSFCFLDIRSPGLGDTAMYLCATSRGGQGAPNYGYTFGSGTRLTVV.

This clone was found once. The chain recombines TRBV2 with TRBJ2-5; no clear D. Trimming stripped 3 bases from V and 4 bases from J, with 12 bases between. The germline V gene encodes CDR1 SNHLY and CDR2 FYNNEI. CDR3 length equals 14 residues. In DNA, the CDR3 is TGTGCCAGCAGTGACGCCCTACGAGGAGAGACCCAGTACTTC. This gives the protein CASSDALRGETQYF.

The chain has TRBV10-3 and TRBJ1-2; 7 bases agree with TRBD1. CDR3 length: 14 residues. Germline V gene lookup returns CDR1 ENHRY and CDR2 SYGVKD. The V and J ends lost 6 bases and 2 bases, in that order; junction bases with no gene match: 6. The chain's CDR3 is CAISDGTANYGYTF. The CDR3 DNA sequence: TGTGCCATCAGCGACGGGACAGCCAACTATGGCTACACCTTC.

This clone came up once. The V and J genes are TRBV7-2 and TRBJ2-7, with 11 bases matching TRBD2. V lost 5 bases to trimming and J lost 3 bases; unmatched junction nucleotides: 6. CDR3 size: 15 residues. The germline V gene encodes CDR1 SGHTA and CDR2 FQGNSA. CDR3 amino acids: CASSQTSGIIYEQYF. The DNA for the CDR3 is TGTGCCAGCAGCCAGACTAGCGGGATTATCTACGAGCAGTACTTC. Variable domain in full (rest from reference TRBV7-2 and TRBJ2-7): GAGVSQSPSNKVTEKGKDVELRCDPISGHTALYWYRQSLGQGLEFLIYFQGNSAPDKSGLPSDRFSAERTGGSVSTLTIQRTQQEDSAVYLCASSQTSGIIYEQYFGPGTRLTVT.

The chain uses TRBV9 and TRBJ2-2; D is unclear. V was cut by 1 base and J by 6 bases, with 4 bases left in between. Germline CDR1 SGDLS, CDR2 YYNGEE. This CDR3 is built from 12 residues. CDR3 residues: CASSVLSGELFF. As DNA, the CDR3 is TGTGCCAGCAGCGTACTGTCCGGGGAGCTGTTTTTT. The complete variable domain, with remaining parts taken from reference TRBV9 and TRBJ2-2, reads DSGVTQTPKHLITATGQRVTLRCSPRSGDLSVYWYQQSLDQGLQFLIQYYNGEERAKGNILERFSAQQFPDLHSELNLSSLELGDSALYFCASSVLSGELFFGEGSRLTVL.

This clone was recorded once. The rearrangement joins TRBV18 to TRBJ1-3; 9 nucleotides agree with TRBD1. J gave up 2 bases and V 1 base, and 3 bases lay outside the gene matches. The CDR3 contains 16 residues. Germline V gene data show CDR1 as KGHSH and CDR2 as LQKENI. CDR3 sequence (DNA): TGTGCCAGCTCACCACGGGGACAGGGAACTGGAAACACCATATATTTT. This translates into CASSPRGQGTGNTIYF.

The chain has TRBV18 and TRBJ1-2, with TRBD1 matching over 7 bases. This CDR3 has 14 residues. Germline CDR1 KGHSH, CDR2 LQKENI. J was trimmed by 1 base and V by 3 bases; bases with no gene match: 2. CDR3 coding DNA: TGTGCCAGCTCACCGACAGGGAGTAACTATGGCTACACCTTC. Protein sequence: CASSPTGSNYGYTF.

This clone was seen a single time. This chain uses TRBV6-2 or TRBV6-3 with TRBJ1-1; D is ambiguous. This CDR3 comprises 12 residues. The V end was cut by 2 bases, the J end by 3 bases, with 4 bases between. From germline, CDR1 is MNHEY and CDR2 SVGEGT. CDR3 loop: CASSYVDTEAFF. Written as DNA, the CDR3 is TGTGCCAGCAGTTACGTAGACACTGAAGCTTTCTTT.

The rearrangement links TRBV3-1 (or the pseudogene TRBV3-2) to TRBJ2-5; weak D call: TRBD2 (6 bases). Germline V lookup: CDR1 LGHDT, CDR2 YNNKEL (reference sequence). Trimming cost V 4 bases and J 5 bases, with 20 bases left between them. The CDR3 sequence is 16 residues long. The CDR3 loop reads CASSRTASPGVETQYF. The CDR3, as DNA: TGTGCCAGCAGCCGGACGGCTAGCCCGGGGGTGGAGACCCAGTACTTC.

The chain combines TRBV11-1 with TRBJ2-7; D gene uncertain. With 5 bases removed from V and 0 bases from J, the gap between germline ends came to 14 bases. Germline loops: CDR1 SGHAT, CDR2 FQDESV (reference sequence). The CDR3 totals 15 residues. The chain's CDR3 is CASSPFLRSSYEQYF. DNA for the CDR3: TGTGCCAGCAGCCCATTTCTTCGGAGCTCCTACGAGCAGTACTTC.

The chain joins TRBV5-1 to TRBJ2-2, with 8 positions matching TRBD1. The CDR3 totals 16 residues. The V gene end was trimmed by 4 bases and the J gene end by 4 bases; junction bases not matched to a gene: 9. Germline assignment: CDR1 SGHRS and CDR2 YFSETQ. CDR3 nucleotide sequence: TGCGCCAGCAGCATACAGGGGGAGAAAAGCACCGGGGAGCTGTTTTTT. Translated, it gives CASSIQGEKSTGELFF.

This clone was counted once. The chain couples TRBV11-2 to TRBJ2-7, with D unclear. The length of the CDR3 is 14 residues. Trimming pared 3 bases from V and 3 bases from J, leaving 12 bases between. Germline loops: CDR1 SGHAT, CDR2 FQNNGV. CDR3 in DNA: TGTGCCAGCAGCTTTGCAGGCAGCAACTACGAGCAGTACTTC. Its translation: CASSFAGSNYEQYF. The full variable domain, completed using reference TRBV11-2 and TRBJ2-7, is EAGVAQSPRYKIIEKRQSVAFWCNPISGHATLYWYQQILGQGPKLLIQFQNNGVVDDSQLPKDRFSAERLKGVDSTLKIQPAKLEDSAVYLCASSFAGSNYEQYFGPGTRLTVT.

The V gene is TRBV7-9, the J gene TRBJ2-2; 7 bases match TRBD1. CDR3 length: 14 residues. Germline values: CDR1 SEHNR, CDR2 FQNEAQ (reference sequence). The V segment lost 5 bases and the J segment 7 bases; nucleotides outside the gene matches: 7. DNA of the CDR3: TGTGCCAGCAGCCTCACAGGGGAAATCGGGGAGCTGTTTTTT. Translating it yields CASSLTGEIGELFF.